The 5 T cell receptor beta chains below were found in one sample sequenced in a study of CD8+ T cells in alopecia areata. Treatment in this sample: oral pan-JAK inhibitor, 5-10 mg twice daily. The authors extracted RNA and reverse transcribed it into cDNA as the sequencing template. Data came from immunoSEQ multiplex PCR; TCRdb stores just in-frame clones and leaves some out. The sample carries nearly 200,000 clones, nearly 60% recorded once. The sample here was CD4+ T cells sorted from blood, taken at week 24, from a patient treated with tofacitinib. Receptors originate from a human donor with alopecia areata.

The rearrangement uses TRBV9 and TRBJ2-4; 10 positions agree with TRBD1. After removal of 2 bases from V and 7 bases from J, the junction contained 3 bases not matched to a gene. Germline-derived CDR1 and CDR2 are SGDLS and YYNGEE. The CDR3 sequence is 14 residues long. This chain's CDR3 is CASSVGQGSNIQYF. As DNA, the CDR3 is TGTGCCAGCAGCGTGGGACAGGGGTCGAACATTCAGTACTTC. Filled out from reference TRBV9 and TRBJ2-4, the complete variable domain reads DSGVTQTPKHLITATGQRVTLRCSPRSGDLSVYWYQQSLDQGLQFLIQYYNGEERAKGNILERFSAQQFPDLHSELNLSSLELGDSALYFCASSVGQGSNIQYFGAGTRLSVL.

With regard to this clone: Other DNA sequences of this sample code for an identical CDR3. This sequence joins TRBV25-1 and TRBJ1-6; 9 bases are shared with TRBD1. V lost 9 bases and J lost 7; bases outside the gene matches: 4. This CDR3 contains 13 residues. The germline V gene encodes CDR1 MGHDK and CDR2 SYGVNS. In DNA, the CDR3 is TGTGCCAGTTCCGGGACAGGGAATTCACCCCTCCACTTT. Protein product: CASSGTGNSPLHF.

Only a few counts were recorded for this clone. This rearrangement joins TRBV27 to TRBJ2-7; D is perhaps TRBD2 (5 bases). Trimming removed 2 bases at V and 9 bases at J, with 20 bases between. The germline CDR1 and CDR2 sequences are MNHEY and SMNVEV (reference sequence). The CDR3 is 15 residues long. CDR3 protein: CASSLRGYPPDGQYF. CDR3 DNA sequence: TGTGCCAGCAGTTTACGGGGTTACCCCCCCGACGGGCAGTACTTC.

CDR3 DNA: TGTGCCAGCACCGACAGGGGAACCTACGAGCAGTACTTC. This sequence encodes CASTDRGTYEQYF. J is TRBJ2-7 and V is TRBV7-2, with 8 bases lining up with TRBD1. The CDR3 is made up of 13 amino acids. Germline lookup yields CDR1 SGHTA and CDR2 FQGNSA. The J segment lost 2 bases and the V segment lost 7 bases, leaving 4 bases of the junction unmatched.

V usage is TRBV5-4 and J usage is TRBJ2-5, with 7 bases identical to TRBD2. The germline V gene has CDR1 SGHNT and CDR2 YYREEE (reference sequence). The CDR3 length is 15 residues. Trimming at V came to 5 bases and at J to 4 bases, leaving 11 bases not matched to a gene. CDR3 DNA sequence: TGTGCCAGCAGTTTGCTGGGACTAATCGCAGAGACCCAGTACTTC. This sequence encodes CASSLLGLIAETQYF.